The 22 T cell receptor beta chains presented below share a single source sample, sequenced in a study of multiple sclerosis patients with progressive multifocal leukoencephalopathy. Sequencing was performed with immunoSEQ multiplex PCR; in TCRdb, only in-frame clones are kept and a portion is missing. Of 25,000 to 35,000 clones in the sample, over 85% were seen once. Time point described: around six months of natalizumab therapy. The sample here was PBMCs, taken from a patient treated with natalizumab. Receptors originate from a human donor with multiple sclerosis.

V gene TRBV6-5 combines with J gene TRBJ1-5; a possible D gene is TRBD1 (5 bases). This CDR3 is 14 amino acids long. The germline V gene has CDR1 MNHEY and CDR2 SVGAGI. V was cut by 3 bases and J by 3 bases, with 9 bases left in between. CDR3 sequence (DNA): TGTGCCAGCAGTTATTCAGGGTTCAATCAGCCCCAGCATTTT. Its protein is CASSYSGFNQPQHF.

The CDR3 DNA is TGCGCCAGCAGCTTGGCCGTAAATCGACTCAATGAAAAACTGTTTTTT. Protein product: CASSLAVNRLNEKLFF. The chain links TRBV5-1 to TRBJ1-4; D gene ambiguous. The V end was cut by 0 bases, the J end by 5 bases, with 14 bases between. This CDR3 has 16 residues. The V gene's germline CDR1 is SGHRS and CDR2 YFSETQ.

This chain uses TRBV7-9 with TRBJ1-5; D possibly corresponds to TRBD1 (5 bases). Between the trimmed V and J ends, which lost 1 base and 0 bases, there was a span of 16 bases. CDR1 and CDR2 from the germline V gene are SEHNR and FQNEAQ (reference sequence). This CDR3 region has 18 residues. CDR3 DNA: TGTGCCAGCAGCTTAGTGGGCAGGCCGGGGGATAGCAATCAGCCCCAGCATTTT. It translates to CASSLVGRPGDSNQPQHF.

This clone was recorded only once. One junction end does not reproduce the germline sequence, and a read error may be involved. This specimen includes other DNA sequences encoding the same CDR3. V and J are TRBV6-6 and TRBJ1-2; D is unclear. The CDR3 covers 13 residues. Germline V gene sequence: CDR1 MNHNY, CDR2 SVGAGI (reference sequence). CDR3 DNA sequence: TGTGCCAGCAGGGACTCCGCTTCCTATGGCTACACCTTT. Amino acids: CASRDSASYGYTF.

A single count supports this clone. The chain is built from TRBV9 and TRBJ2-3; D gene unclear. In germline, CDR1 is SGDLS, CDR2 YYNGEE. The CDR3 length is 14 residues. The V end lost 4 bases, the J end lost 0 bases, and 9 bases lay between the germline ends. The CDR3 is CASSFTVSTDTQYF. In DNA form, the CDR3 reads TGTGCCAGCAGCTTTACGGTTAGCACAGATACGCAGTATTTT.

The chain carries TRBV5-4 and TRBJ1-1, with D unresolved. CDR1 SGHNT and CDR2 YYREEE come from the germline V gene (reference sequence). The CDR3 runs 12 residues. The V gene lost 4 bases and the J gene lost 4 bases, with 8 bases spanning the gap. The CDR3 region is CASSGEGTEAFF. CDR3 nucleotide sequence: TGTGCCAGCAGCGGTGAGGGCACTGAAGCTTTCTTT.

The chain has TRBV4-3 and TRBJ2-7; TRBD2 agrees at 10 bases. V dropped 3 bases and J dropped 4; count of bases not matched to a gene: 3. The germline V gene encodes CDR1 LGHNA and CDR2 YSLEER. The CDR3 length is 14 residues. CDR3 amino acids: CASSQASGSYEQYF. The CDR3, as DNA: TGCGCCAGCAGCCAGGCTAGCGGGAGTTACGAGCAGTACTTC.

The genes are TRBV5-1 and TRBJ2-1, with TRBD1 as a possible D gene (6 bases). The V gene lost 2 bases and the J gene lost 6 bases, with 12 bases spanning the gap. This CDR3 comprises 14 residues. Germline assignment: CDR1 SGHRS and CDR2 YFSETQ. CDR3 in amino acids: CASSFHRDSNEQFF. Here the CDR3 DNA reads TGCGCCAGCAGCTTTCACAGGGATTCCAATGAGCAGTTCTTC.

This clone was seen only a few times. The genes are TRBV5-1 and TRBJ2-3; D may be TRBD1 (5 bases). This CDR3 contains 14 residues. The V gene lost 0 bases and the J gene lost 8 bases, with 13 bases spanning the gap. The germline CDR1 and CDR2 sequences are SGHRS and YFSETQ. For the CDR3, the DNA is TGCGCCAGCAGCTTGGCCACGGGTAGGGGTACGCAGTATTTT. Protein: CASSLATGRGTQYF.

On this clone itself: The final CDR3 position lacks the conserved phenylalanine or tryptophan, pointing to a likely read error. The J gene is TRBJ1-4, the V gene TRBV7-2; TRBD1 matches at 9 bases. V trimming: 1 base; J trimming: 6 bases; junction bases outside the gene matches: 6. The CDR3 extends over 16 amino acids. Germline loops: CDR1 SGHTA, CDR2 FQGNSA. The CDR3 coding sequence is TGTGCCAGCAGCTTAGGGCAGGGGACAGGGCATGAAAAACTGTTTTCT. It specifies CASSLGQGTGHEKLFS.

The V call is TRBV2, the J call TRBJ2-6; D is undetermined. The CDR3 sequence is 16 residues long. The ends were cut back, 7 bases at V and 0 bases at J, with 13 bases in the middle. Per the germline V gene, CDR1 is SNHLY and CDR2 is FYNNEI. The CDR3 sequence is CASTSGSNSGANVLTF. The CDR3 nucleotides read TGTGCCAGCACCTCCGGGTCCAACTCTGGGGCCAACGTCCTGACTTTC.

The rearrangement links TRBV7-3 to TRBJ2-6; D gene ambiguous. The V gene's germline CDR1 is SGHTA and CDR2 FQGTGA. V was shortened by 5 bases and J by 0 bases, with 5 bases between the two germline ends. The CDR3 runs to 14 residues. The CDR3 loop is CASSPDSGANVLTF. DNA for the CDR3: TGTGCCAGCAGCCCAGACTCTGGGGCCAACGTCCTGACTTTC.

The CDR3 loop is CASSPIAGASYEQYF. The CDR3 nucleotides are TGTGCCAGCAGCCCCATAGCGGGAGCCTCCTACGAGCAGTACTTC. The chain uses TRBV7-9 and TRBJ2-7; 9 bases are shared with TRBD2. J was trimmed by 0 bases and V by 5 bases; bases with no gene match: 5. CDR1 is SEHNR and CDR2 is FQNEAQ in the germline V gene (reference sequence). The CDR3 sequence is 15 residues long.

The chain couples TRBV28 to TRBJ1-2; D unresolved. Germline V gives CDR1 MDHEN, CDR2 SYDVKM. The CDR3 extends over 12 amino acids. V was cut by 2 bases and J by 5 bases, with 6 bases left in between. The CDR3 here is CASSLTRYGYTF. The CDR3 DNA reads TGTGCCAGCAGTTTAACGAGATATGGCTACACCTTC.

The rearrangement joins TRBV2 to TRBJ1-4; perhaps TRBD1 as D (5 bases). CDR1 SNHLY and CDR2 FYNNEI come from the germline V gene. Trimming pared 8 bases from V and 4 bases from J, leaving 11 bases between. The CDR3 runs to 13 residues. CDR3 nucleotide sequence: TGTGCCAGCTCCAGCAGGGATAATGAAAAACTGTTTTTT. Translating gives CASSSRDNEKLFF. Variable domain in full (rest from reference TRBV2 and TRBJ1-4): EPEVTQTPSHQVTQMGQEVILRCVPISNHLYFYWYRQILGQKVEFLVSFYNNEISEKSEIFDDQFSVERPDGSNFTLKIRSTKLEDSAMYFCASSSRDNEKLFFGSGTQLSVL.

V and J are TRBV5-1 and TRBJ2-4, with D possibly TRBD2 on 5 matching bases. Per germline, CDR1 SGHRS and CDR2 YFSETQ. The CDR3 spans 15 residues. V lost 4 bases and J lost 6, with 17 bases in between. CDR3 DNA sequence: TGCGCCAGCAGCCCTACACCGGGAAAAACAAACATTCAGTACTTC. Its protein product is CASSPTPGKTNIQYF.

This clone was seen once. V is TRBV18 and J is TRBJ2-3, with 13 bases matching TRBD2. Looked up from germline, CDR1 is KGHSH and CDR2 is LQKENI. The CDR3 covers 17 residues. Losses at the gene ends were 3 bases for V and 8 bases for J; bases not matched to a gene: 11. The CDR3 DNA reads TGTGCCAGCTCACCCGCAGGGACTAGCGGGATGGGGTCTACGCAGTATTTT. The encoded protein is CASSPAGTSGMGSTQYF.

The J gene is TRBJ1-1, the V gene TRBV6-6, with 9 bases that match TRBD1. In germline, CDR1 is MNHNY, CDR2 SVGAGI (reference sequence). V gave up 6 bases and J gave up 2 bases; unmatched junction bases: 7. The CDR3 covers 15 residues. The CDR3 nucleotides are TGTGCCAGCAGGAGGACAGGGGACTTTAACACTGAAGCTTTCTTT. It encodes CASRRTGDFNTEAFF.

The V and J genes are TRBV4-3 and TRBJ2-7; tentatively, D is TRBD1 (5 bases). The V gene lost 1 base and the J gene lost 1 base, with 8 bases spanning the gap. The germline V gene has CDR1 LGHNA and CDR2 YSLEER. The CDR3 is made up of 14 amino acids. The CDR3 sequence: CASSQGAGSYEQYF. The CDR3 coding sequence is TGCGCCAGCAGCCAAGGTGCAGGGTCCTACGAGCAGTACTTC.

This chain uses TRBV5-4 with TRBJ2-5; 9 bases agree with TRBD1. Germline CDR1 reads SGHNT; CDR2 reads YYREEE (reference sequence). This CDR3 has 14 residues. Trimming at V came to 4 bases and at J to 4 bases, leaving 5 bases not matched to a gene. In nucleotides, the CDR3 is TGTGCCAGCAGCCGGGACAGGGTGGGAGAGACCCAGTACTTC. Amino acid sequence: CASSRDRVGETQYF.

The chain links TRBV7-8 to TRBJ2-1, with 9 bases identical to TRBD1. The V gene's germline CDR1 is SGHVS and CDR2 FQNEAQ. Trimming removed 4 bases from V and 6 bases from J; junction bases left unmatched: 10. The length of the CDR3 is 16 residues. The CDR3 loop reads CASSYRQGQGANEQFF. Written as DNA, the CDR3 is TGTGCCAGCAGCTATCGGCAGGGACAGGGTGCCAATGAGCAGTTCTTC.

The chain combines TRBV29-1 with TRBJ2-7; TRBD1 or TRBD2 may be the D gene (6 bases each). V was cut by 8 bases and J by 2 bases, with 16 bases left in between. Germline lookup yields CDR1 SQVTM and CDR2 ANQGSEA. This CDR3 is built from 13 residues. The CDR3 region is CSWRGQSPYEQYF. As DNA, the CDR3 is TGCAGCTGGCGGGGACAAAGCCCCTACGAGCAGTACTTC.